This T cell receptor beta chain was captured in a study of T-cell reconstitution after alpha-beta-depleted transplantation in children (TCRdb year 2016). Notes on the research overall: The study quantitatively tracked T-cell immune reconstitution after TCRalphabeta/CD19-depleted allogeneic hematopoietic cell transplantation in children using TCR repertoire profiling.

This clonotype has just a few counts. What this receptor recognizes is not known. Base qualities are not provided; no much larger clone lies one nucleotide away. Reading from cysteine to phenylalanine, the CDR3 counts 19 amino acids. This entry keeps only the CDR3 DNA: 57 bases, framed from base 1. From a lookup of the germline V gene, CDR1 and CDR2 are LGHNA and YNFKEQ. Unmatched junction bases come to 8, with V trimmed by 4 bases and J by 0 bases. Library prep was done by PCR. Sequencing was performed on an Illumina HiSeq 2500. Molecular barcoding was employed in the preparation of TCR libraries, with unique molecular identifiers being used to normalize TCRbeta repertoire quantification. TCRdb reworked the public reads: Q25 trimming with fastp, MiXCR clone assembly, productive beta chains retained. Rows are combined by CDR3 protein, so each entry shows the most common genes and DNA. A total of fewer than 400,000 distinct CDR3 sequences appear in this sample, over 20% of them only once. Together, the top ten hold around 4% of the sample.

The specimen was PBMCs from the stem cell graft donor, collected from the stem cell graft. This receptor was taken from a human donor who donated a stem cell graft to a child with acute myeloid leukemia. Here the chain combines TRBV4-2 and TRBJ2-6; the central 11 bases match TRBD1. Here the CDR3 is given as CASSPLPGQGDSGANVLTF. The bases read TGTGCCAGCAGCCCGTTACCGGGACAGGGGGACTCTGGGGCCAACGTCCTGACTTTC.